This TCR beta chain is from a study of long-term antiretroviral therapy in people with HIV. The CDR3 runs 13 residues. The ends were cut back, 1 base at V and 4 bases at J, with 8 bases in the middle. CDR1 is SGHRS and CDR2 is YFSETQ in the germline V gene. Run at survey level, the immunoSEQ assay was version v3.0. TCRdb keeps only in-frame clones here, not all; method: immunoSEQ multiplex PCR. The sample yields 20,000 to 30,000 clones, 81% seen once. V and J are TRBV5-1 and TRBJ1-2; possibly TRBD1 for D (5 bases). The source of this sequence is a woman between 18 and 30 years old with HIV. Source: unsorted PBMCs, taken at the start of antiretroviral therapy, before treatment. The CDR3 region has the DNA TGCGCCAGCAGCTTGATAGGGGTCTATGGCTACACCTTC. Translation: CASSLIGVYGYTF.